This T cell receptor (beta chain) is from a study of Graves' ophthalmopathy and Graves' hyperthyroidism. Overall study: If no ophthalmopathy appeared within 18 months of follow-up, hyperthyroidism was termed stable.

V shed 3 bases and J 3 bases; nucleotides not matched to a gene: 3. CDR1 is LNHDA and CDR2 is SQIVND in the germline V gene (reference sequence). The CDR3 length is 15 residues. Amplification of TCR beta CDR3 regions used RNA transcripts. HTBI-primed first-round RT-PCR preceded second-round multiplex PCR. TCRdb itself ran the multiplex PCR reads through MiXCR, one entry per CDR3 protein. The repertoire holds approximately 1.2 million distinct CDR3 sequences, with less than 45% as singletons. This clonotype was counted between two and nine times. Its target is unknown. Overall study findings and caveats: Sensitivity reached approximately 85% and specificity 81.08% for a 13-signature model separating ophthalmopathy from stable hyperthyroidism. Ophthalmopathy progression was predicted with 70.59% sensitivity and approximately 72% specificity. Most clonotypes expanded in thyroid above 0.001 frequency were present in blood too.

The sequenced sample consisted of peripheral blood or thyroid tissue (not recorded which). This sequence originates from an adult man with Graves' hyperthyroidism. The V and J genes are TRBV19 and TRBJ2-2; the match to TRBD2 covers 8 bases. CDR3 DNA: TGTGCCAGTAGTATTGCGGGGGGCGACACCGGGGAGCTGTTTTTT. Translation: CASSIAGGDTGELFF.